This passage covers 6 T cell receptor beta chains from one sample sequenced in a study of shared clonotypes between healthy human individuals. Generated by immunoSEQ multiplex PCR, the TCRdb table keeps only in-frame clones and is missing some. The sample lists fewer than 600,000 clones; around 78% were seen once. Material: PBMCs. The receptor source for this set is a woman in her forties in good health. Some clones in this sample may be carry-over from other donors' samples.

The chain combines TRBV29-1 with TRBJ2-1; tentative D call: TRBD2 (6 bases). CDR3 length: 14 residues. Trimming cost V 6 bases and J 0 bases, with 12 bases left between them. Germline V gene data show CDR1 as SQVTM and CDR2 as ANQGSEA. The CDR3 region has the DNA TGCAGCGTGTCCGGGACTGACTCCTACAATGAGCAGTTCTTC. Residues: CSVSGTDSYNEQFF.

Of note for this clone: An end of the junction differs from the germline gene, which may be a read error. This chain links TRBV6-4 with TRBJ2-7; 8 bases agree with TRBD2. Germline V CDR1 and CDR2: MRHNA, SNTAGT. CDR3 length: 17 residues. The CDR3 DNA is TGTGCCAGCAGTGAGGCTAGCGGGTGCAATCCCTACTACGAGCAGCACTTC. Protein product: CASSEASGCNPYYEQHF.

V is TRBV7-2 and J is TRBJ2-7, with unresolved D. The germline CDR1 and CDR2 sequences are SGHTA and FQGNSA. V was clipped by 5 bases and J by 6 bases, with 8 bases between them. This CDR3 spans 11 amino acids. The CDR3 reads CASSNVGEQYF. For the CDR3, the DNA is TGTGCCAGCAGCAATGTGGGCGAGCAGTACTTC.

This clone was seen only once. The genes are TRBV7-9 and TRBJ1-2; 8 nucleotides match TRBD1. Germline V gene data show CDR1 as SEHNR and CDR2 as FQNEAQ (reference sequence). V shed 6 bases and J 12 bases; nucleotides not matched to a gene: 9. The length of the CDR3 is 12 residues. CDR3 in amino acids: CASSSGGRPNTF. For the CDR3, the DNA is TGTGCCAGCAGTTCAGGGGGCAGACCTAACACCTTC.

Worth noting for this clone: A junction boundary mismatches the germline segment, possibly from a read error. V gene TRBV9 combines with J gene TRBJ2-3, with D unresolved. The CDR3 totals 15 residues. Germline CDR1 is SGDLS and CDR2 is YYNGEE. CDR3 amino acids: CASSVAGHSTDTRYF. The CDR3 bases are TGTGCCAGCAGCGTAGCGGGCCACTCCACAGATACGCGGTATTTT. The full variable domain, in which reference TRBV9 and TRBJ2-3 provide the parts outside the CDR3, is DSGVTQTPKHLITATGQRVTLRCSPRSGDLSVYWYQQSLDQGLQFLIQYYNGEERAKGNILERFSAQQFPDLHSELNLSSLELGDSALYFCASSVAGHSTDTRYFGPGTRLTVL.

The CDR3 sequence: CAGRAGYRNEQFF. The CDR3 nucleotides are TGTGCCGGTCGGGCAGGGTATCGCAATGAGCAGTTCTTC. This chain links TRBV28 with TRBJ2-1, with D possibly matching TRBD1 (5 bases). The CDR3 contains 13 residues. Germline V gene lookup returns CDR1 MDHEN and CDR2 SYDVKM. The ends were cut back, 11 bases at V and 6 bases at J, with 17 bases in the middle.